A single sample is the source of the 2 T cell receptor beta chains below, sequenced in a study of a mutant IDH1 vaccine in newly diagnosed glioma. Time point noted: week 35, safety follow-up. One vaccine dose held 300 ug of mutant IDH1 20-mer peptide and came with topical imiquimod. The protocol was immunoSEQ multiplex PCR, while the TCRdb copy is restricted to in-frame clones and leaves out a portion. The data contain over 45,000 clones, about 82% of them singletons. Their target antigens are unknown. The source material was PBMCs, sampled from a glioma patient whose treatment included an IDH1 peptide vaccine. The receptors stem from a middle-aged man with glioma.

This rearrangement joins TRBV7-7 to TRBJ2-3; 9 bases agree with TRBD2. This CDR3 is 17 amino acids long. CDR1 is SSHAT, CDR2 FNYEAQ, per germline (reference sequence). V lost 1 base to trimming and J lost 2 bases; unmatched junction nucleotides: 7. The CDR3: CASSLGASGTPTDTQYF. CDR3 in DNA: TGTGCCAGCAGCTTAGGGGCTAGCGGGACCCCCACAGATACGCAGTATTTT.

The chain links TRBV5-6 to TRBJ2-5, with D uncertain. The germline V and J ends were trimmed by 2 bases and 2 bases, with 7 bases remaining between them. CDR3 size: 13 residues. Germline CDR1 and CDR2: SGHDT and YYEEEE. The CDR3 bases are TGTGCCAGCAGCTTACGCGGACAAGAGACCCAGTACTTC. Protein sequence: CASSLRGQETQYF.